A selection of T cell receptor beta chains follows, all from one sample in a study of blood T cell repertoires in COVID-19. Some clones are missing from TCRdb's copy, which holds only in-frame ones; the method was immunoSEQ multiplex PCR. The sample records roughly 240,000 clones, about 91% being singletons. The specimen was PBMCs or T cells enriched from blood (not recorded which). The origin of the receptors is a woman younger than 45 with acute COVID-19. The CDR3 runs from the conserved cysteine through the conserved F or W. The order of the fields is V gene, clone size, D gene, J gene, CDR3 DNA, CDR3 protein. D genes are given only for firm matches. Rows may omit the clone size; those that give it use once, few, many or a size class.

TRBV4-3	.	TRBD2	TRBJ2-3	TGCGCCAGCAGCCCGGTTAGCGGGGGCCGGGGGTATACGCAGTATTTT	CASSPVSGGRGYTQYF
TRBV7-8	.	TRBD1	TRBJ2-7	TGTGCCAGCAGCTTGGGACAGGGTGTGAGGCAGTACTTC	CASSLGQGVRQYF
TRBV7-2	.	.	TRBJ2-7	TGTGCCAGCAGCACCTCCGGGGGAGACTACGAGCAGTACTTC	CASSTSGGDYEQYF
TRBV5-1	.	.	TRBJ1-4	TGCGCCAGCAGCTTGGGGGGAGCGTCAACTAATGAAAAACTGTTTTTT	CASSLGGASTNEKLFF
TRBV10-2	.	.	TRBJ1-2	TGCGCCAGCAGCTCGAGGCGGAACTATGGCTACACCTTC	CASSSRRNYGYTF
TRBV2	few	.	TRBJ2-2	TGTGCCAGCAGTGATCCCGGGGGGCCGAAGAACACCGGGGAGCTGTTTTTT	CASSDPGGPKNTGELFF
TRBV10-3	.	TRBD1	TRBJ1-2	TGTGCCACGGCCCGGACAGGTTTAAGAGCTCGCGATGGCTACACCTTC	CATARTGLRARDGYTF
TRBV2	.	TRBD1	TRBJ2-1	TGTGCCAGTTTTGACAGGGTCTACAATGAGCAGTTCTTC	CASFDRVYNEQFF
TRBV7-8	.	TRBD1	TRBJ2-1	TGTGCCAGCAGCTTAAGGGACAGGATAGACAATGAGCAGTTCTTC	CASSLRDRIDNEQFF
TRBV27	.	.	TRBJ2-2	TGTGCCAGCAGTTCCCAGGGTCACGGGGAGCTGTTTTTT	CASSSQGHGELFF
TRBV13	.	.	TRBJ1-2	TGTGCCAGCAACTTGGGGAGGGGCCGCGGCTACACCTTC	CASNLGRGRGYTF
TRBV10-3	once	.	TRBJ2-1	TGTGCCATCAGTGAGATAGGGAGGAAAAGCTCCTACAATGAGCAGTTCTTC	CAISEIGRKSSYNEQFF
TRBV19	many	.	TRBJ1-1	TGTGCCAGTAGATTTAGACTCGGGAACACTGAAGCTTTCTTT	CASRFRLGNTEAFF
TRBV4-1	.	.	TRBJ1-3	TGCGCCAGCAGCCAAGATCAGAACGGGGGAAACACCATATATTTT	CASSQDQNGGNTIYF
TRBV12-3/TRBV12-4	few	.	TRBJ1-1	TGTGCCAGCAGCTCCAGACAACTAGCTTTCTTT	CASSSRQLAFF
TRBV11-2	.	TRBD1	TRBJ2-5	TGTGCCAGCAGCCCGAGACAGGGGGGTCGCGAGACCCAGTACTTC	CASSPRQGGRETQYF
TRBV2	.	TRBD2	TRBJ2-7	TGTGCCAGCAGGGAAAACGGCGGAGAACTAGCGGGGGAGTTGTACTTC	CASRENGGELAGELYF
TRBV5-1	once	.	TRBJ2-3	TGCGCCAGCAGCTTGGACCCTACCGGGGGATGGAGCACAGATACGCAGTATTTT	CASSLDPTGGWSTDTQYF
TRBV7-9	.	.	TRBJ2-7	TGTGCCAGCAGCTACCTCCAGGGTGAGTTAAGCTACGAGCAGTACTTC	CASSYLQGELSYEQYF
TRBV7-8	once	.	TRBJ1-5	TGTGCCAGCAGCTTAGCGGGAGACCCACGGCCCCAGCATTTT	CASSLAGDPRPQHF
TRBV5-4	.	TRBD1	TRBJ2-1	TGTGCCAGCAGCCGGGACAGGGGTTACAATGAGCAGTTCTTC	CASSRDRGYNEQFF
TRBV6-5	.	TRBD2	TRBJ2-1	TGTGGGCAGGGGATTAGCGGGGGTATTATAGATGAGCAGTTCTTC	CGQGISGGIIDEQFF
TRBV19	.	.	TRBJ1-5	TGTGCCAGTACCCCCCACCAGGGACATAATCAGCCCCAGCATTTT	CASTPHQGHNQPQHF
TRBV7-2	.	.	TRBJ1-2	TGTGCCAGCAGCTTACAGGGTTCGTCTGGCTACACCTTC	CASSLQGSSGYTF
TRBV11-2	.	TRBD1	TRBJ1-3	TGTGCCAGCAGCCCCAACTTGGGGACAGGGCACTCTGGAAACACCATATATTTT	CASSPNLGTGHSGNTIYF
TRBV5-1	.	.	TRBJ2-1	TGCGCCAGCAGCTGGGAACAGGGTAATGAGCAGTTCTTC	CASSWEQGNEQFF
TRBV10-3	.	TRBD1	TRBJ1-1	TGTGCCATCAGTGAGACTTCGGGACAGAACAAATTAAACACTGAAGCTTTCTTT	CAISETSGQNKLNTEAFF
TRBV27	.	TRBD1	TRBJ1-6	TGTGCCAGCAGTTCCACAGGGGGATTTTCTAATTCACCCCTCCACTTT	CASSSTGGFSNSPLHF
TRBV6-5	.	.	TRBJ1-1	TGTGCCAGCAGACTCACAGGCACCCAGCCCGCTTTCTTT	CASRLTGTQPAFF
TRBV27	.	.	TRBJ2-1	TGTGCCAGCAGACTAGGTCTGGAGGCCAAATACAATGAGCAGTTCTTC	CASRLGLEAKYNEQFF
TRBV7-2	.	.	TRBJ2-1	TGTGCCAGCAGCCCGCAGGGATATGGGGTAGGGAATGAGCAGTTCTTC	CASSPQGYGVGNEQFF
TRBV10-3	once	TRBD1	TRBJ1-2	TGTGCCATCAGGGACAGGGATGAGAACTATGGCTACACCTTC	CAIRDRDENYGYTF
TRBV3-1/TRBV3-2	.	.	TRBJ1-5	TGTGCCAGCAGCCAAGATTTGGGGGGAGTTTATAGCAATCAGCCCCAGCATTTT	CASSQDLGGVYSNQPQHF
TRBV7-9	.	TRBD2	TRBJ2-3	TGTGCCAGCAGAGGACTAGCGGATACGCAGTATTTT	CASRGLADTQYF
TRBV18	.	.	TRBJ1-3	TGTGCCAGCTCGCCAGGGCCCGCTGGAAACACCATATATTTT	CASSPGPAGNTIYF
TRBV18	.	TRBD1	TRBJ1-1	TGTGCCAGCTCACCGGGACAGGGGGCGCGGAGCACTGAAGCTTTCTTT	CASSPGQGARSTEAFF
TRBV18	.	TRBD1	TRBJ1-1	TGTGCCAGCTCACCACCGAACAGGGGCCGAGGGACTGAAGCTTTCTTT	CASSPPNRGRGTEAFF
TRBV10-1	.	.	TRBJ1-1	TGCGCCAGCAGTTCAGAATTTGGCACTGAAGCTTTCTTT	CASSSEFGTEAFF
TRBV6-5	.	TRBD1	TRBJ2-3	TGTGCCAGCAAGACGGACAGGGATCGCACAGATACGCAGTATTTT	CASKTDRDRTDTQYF
TRBV19	.	TRBD1	TRBJ1-5	TGTGCCAGTAGTACGGGGACAGGGCAGGTGCGACAGCCCCAGCATTTT	CASSTGTGQVRQPQHF
TRBV30	.	.	TRBJ2-5	TGTGCCTGGACGGTGGCCAGGCCTCAAGAGACCCAGTACTTC	CAWTVARPQETQYF
TRBV27	.	.	TRBJ1-5	TGTGCCAGCAGACGGAGTCCCAATCAGCCCCAGCATTTT	CASRRSPNQPQHF
TRBV13	.	.	TRBJ1-6	TGTGCCAGCAGCCCTTTTGGGGAGCTTAATTCACCCCTCCACTTT	CASSPFGELNSPLHF
TRBV18	.	.	TRBJ1-1	TGTGCCAGCTCACCCCGGGGGGCCACTGAAGCTTTCTTT	CASSPRGATEAFF